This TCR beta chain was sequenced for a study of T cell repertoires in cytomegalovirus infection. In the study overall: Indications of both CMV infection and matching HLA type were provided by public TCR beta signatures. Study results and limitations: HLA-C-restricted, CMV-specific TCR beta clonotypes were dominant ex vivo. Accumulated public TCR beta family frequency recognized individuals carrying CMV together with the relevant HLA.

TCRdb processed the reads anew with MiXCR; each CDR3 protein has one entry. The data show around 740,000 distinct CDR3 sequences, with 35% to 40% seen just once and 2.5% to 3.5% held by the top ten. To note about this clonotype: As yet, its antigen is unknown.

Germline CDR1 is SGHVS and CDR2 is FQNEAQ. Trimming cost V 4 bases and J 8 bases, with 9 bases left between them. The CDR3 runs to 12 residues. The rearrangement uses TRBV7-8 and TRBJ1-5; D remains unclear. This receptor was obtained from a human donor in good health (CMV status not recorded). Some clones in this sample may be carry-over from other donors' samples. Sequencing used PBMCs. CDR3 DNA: TGTGCCAGCAGCTCCCCTAGGGAGCCCCAGCATTTT. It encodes CASSSPREPQHF.